A selection of T cell receptor beta chains follows, all from one sample in a study of Ad26.COV2.S vaccination and SARS-CoV-2 variants. Repertoires were generated with immunoSEQ multiplex PCR, while TCRdb's copy carries only in-frame clones and drops some. This sample has about 420,000 clones; 70% to 90% occur once, and the top ten carry around 3.6%. The sequenced sample was peripheral blood, obtained in a trial of Ad26.COV2.S vaccine versus placebo. The receptor source for this set is a person between 18 and 65 years old who received the Ad26.COV2.S COVID-19 vaccine or a placebo. Each CDR3 is given with its conserved first and last residue. A D gene is named only where the DNA matches it firmly. The size field is filled for only some rows; it gives once, few, many or a size class.

CDR3 length	V gene	D gene	clone size	J gene	CDR3 protein	CDR3 DNA
16	TRBV27	-	-	TRBJ2-2	CASSFFPLASTGELFF	TGTGCCAGCAGTTTTTTCCCCCTGGCTAGTACCGGGGAGCTGTTTTTT
17	TRBV15	-	few	TRBJ1-6	CATSRVEGLRDNSPLHF	TGTGCCACCAGCAGAGTGGAGGGGCTTCGAGATAATTCACCCCTCCACTTT
14	TRBV5-5	TRBD1	-	TRBJ2-1	CASSSGRQGNEQFF	TGTGCCAGCAGCTCGGGGAGACAGGGCAATGAGCAGTTCTTC
14	TRBV6-5	-	-	TRBJ1-1	CASSYSSRYTEAFF	TGTGCCAGCAGTTACTCGAGCCGCTACACTGAAGCTTTCTTT
16	TRBV11-2	-	-	TRBJ1-3	CASSLAIQGYGNTIYF	TGTGCCAGCAGCTTAGCGATACAGGGTTATGGAAACACCATATATTTT
12	TRBV5-6	-	-	TRBJ2-3	CASSPRLGSQYF	TGTGCCAGCAGCCCCCGACTAGGTTCGCAGTATTTT
16	TRBV6-2/TRBV6-3	TRBD1	few	TRBJ1-5	CASSPQGAYSNQPQHF	TGTGCCAGCAGCCCACAGGGGGCCTATAGCAATCAGCCCCAGCATTTT
15	TRBV14	TRBD1	-	TRBJ1-1	CASSQARGRNTEAFF	TGTGCCAGCAGCCAAGCCAGGGGGAGAAACACTGAAGCTTTCTTT
18	TRBV3-1/TRBV3-2	TRBD2	-	TRBJ2-4	CASSQGTSGGSDKNIQYF	TGTGCCAGCAGCCAAGGGACTAGCGGGGGGTCGGACAAAAACATTCAGTACTTC
13	TRBV6-2/TRBV6-3	-	-	TRBJ1-5	CASSYRSNQPQHF	TGTGCCAGCAGTTACCGGAGCAATCAGCCCCAGCATTTT
14	TRBV6-1	TRBD1	few	TRBJ1-1	CASSDFDRGTEAFF	TGTGCCAGCAGTGATTTCGACAGGGGGACTGAAGCTTTCTTT
15	TRBV19	-	-	TRBJ2-1	CASSTGDGTVNEQFF	TGTGCCTCGTCAACCGGGGATGGTACAGTCAATGAGCAGTTCTTC
14	TRBV9	-	-	TRBJ1-1	CASSPQQKNTEAFF	TGTGCCAGCAGCCCTCAACAAAAGAACACTGAAGCTTTCTTT
16	TRBV4-1	-	-	TRBJ1-4	CASSQESRGVNEKLFF	TGCGCCAGCAGCCAAGAATCCCGGGGCGTTAATGAAAAACTGTTTTTT
14	TRBV6-5	-	-	TRBJ2-7	CASSSTRVTYEQYF	TGTGCCAGCAGTTCAACCAGGGTCACCTACGAGCAGTACTTC
13	TRBV19	-	-	TRBJ2-7	CASRPWGSYEQYF	TGTGCCAGTAGACCGTGGGGCTCCTACGAGCAGTACTTC
15	TRBV6-5	-	-	TRBJ2-7	CASSILAASSYEQYF	TGTGCCAGCAGTATTCTGGCAGCAAGCTCCTACGAGCAGTACTTC
14	TRBV29-1	TRBD1	-	TRBJ1-2	CSVVLEQGNYGYTF	TGCAGCGTTGTCCTCGAACAGGGGAACTATGGCTACACCTTC
18	TRBV28	-	-	TRBJ1-5	CASSFSGLLKGSNQPQHF	TGTGCCAGCAGTTTTTCGGGACTTCTAAAGGGGAGCAATCAGCCCCAGCATTTT
14	TRBV5-8	TRBD2	-	TRBJ2-3	CASGRGVITDTQYF	TGTGCCAGCGGGCGGGGGGTCATTACAGATACGCAGTATTTT
15	TRBV29-1	TRBD1	-	TRBJ1-3	CSVAGTGSSGNTIYF	TGCAGCGTTGCCGGGACAGGGAGCTCTGGAAACACCATATATTTT
16	TRBV7-9	-	-	TRBJ1-5	CASSSWGRFSNQPQHF	TGTGCCAGCAGCTCCTGGGGCCGGTTTAGCAATCAGCCCCAGCATTTT
11	TRBV30	-	once	TRBJ2-7	CAWSISYEQYF	TGTGCCTGGTCCATCTCCTACGAGCAGTACTTC
13	TRBV1	-	-	TRBJ1-4	CTSSRGTAEKLFF	TGCACCAGCAGCCGGGGGACGGCCGAAAAACTGTTTTTT
14	TRBV21-1	-	-	TRBJ2-5	CASGNRGVGETQYF	TGTGCCAGCGGGAACAGGGGAGTCGGGGAGACCCAGTACTTC
14	TRBV28	-	once	TRBJ2-7	CASHSGTRRYEQYF	TGTGCCAGCCATTCCGGGACACGACGCTACGAGCAGTACTTC